The rows below give T cell receptor beta chains drawn from one sample of a study of T cells in tumors after PD-1 blockade. Sequenced by immunoSEQ multiplex PCR; TCRdb stores in-frame clones only, minus some. The sample has about 15,000 clones, approximately 80% seen once. The material was PBMCs, obtained after anti-PD-1 treatment. The receptors stem from a human donor with basal cell carcinoma. Each CDR3 is given with its conserved first and last residue.

CDR3 length	V gene	J gene	CDR3 protein
15	TRBV7-2	TRBJ2-1	CASSLAAGDSPKQFF
15	TRBV5-1	TRBJ1-1	CASSLTGTGNTEAFF
15	TRBV6-5	TRBJ2-7	CASSFGTGQPYEQYF
14	TRBV6-5	TRBJ1-2	CASRPGTVIYGYTF
19	TRBV19	TRBJ2-1	CASSMGRLAGAGLYNEQFF
15	TRBV28	TRBJ1-2	CASSLVSLGDYGYTF
17	TRBV18	TRBJ2-3	CASSPSGTSFGTDTQYF
16	TRBV6-6	TRBJ2-2	CASTEPLGQGTGELFF
19	TRBV4-2	TRBJ2-1	CASSQELGAGRDAYNEQFF
14	TRBV7-9	TRBJ2-7	CASSLAGSSYEQYF
19	TRBV9	TRBJ1-5	CASSVRLGRSAKWRQPQHF
13	TRBV7-2	TRBJ1-2	CASSLGGSNGYTF
13	TRBV6-6	TRBJ2-7	CASSTSESSEQYF
16	TRBV7-2	TRBJ1-6	CASSLSSSSYNSPLHF
16	TRBV5-1	TRBJ1-2	CASSPRQAGLGYGYTF
14	TRBV2	TRBJ2-3	CASSEAASTDTQYF
14	TRBV10-3	TRBJ1-1	CAISPGQGVPEAFF
14	TRBV7-2	TRBJ2-7	CASSLGPATYEQYF
16	TRBV5-6	TRBJ2-6	CASSPLGENGANVLTF
14	TRBV28	TRBJ1-2	CASTMGQGVGGYTF
13	TRBV19	TRBJ1-6	CASSIQIVSPLHF
13	TRBV12-5	TRBJ2-5	CASGLLTGETQYF
12	TRBV5-6	TRBJ1-2	CASSLQGGGYTF
14	TRBV6-6	TRBJ2-7	CASSYGGRAYEQYF
13	TRBV9	TRBJ1-2	CASSKQGGYGYTF
14	TRBV3-1/TRBV3-2	TRBJ2-1	CASSQDPWGNEQFF